This TCR beta chain was sequenced during a study of blood T cell repertoires in COVID-19. Study-wide background: COVID-19 samples, acute and convalescent, were from the United States, Italy and Spain. Sources were T cells, B-cell-depleted T cells, or PBMCs; the material itself was cDNA or gDNA.

Participants were placed into cohorts based on the clinical history they reported. This clone was recorded a few times. Original processing notes: The authors estimated nucleated cell counts from reference gene primer amplification. Measured with immunoSEQ multiplex PCR; TCRdb has only the in-frame clones, and not every one. Clonal size and the V and J genes are those of that table, whereas D and trimming came from the DNA. The sample holds 150,000 to 200,000 clones, 70% to 85% seen once. This clonotype was obtained from a man aged 45-65 years who had recovered from COVID-19. The specimen was PBMCs or T cells enriched from blood (not recorded which).

The CDR3 region has the DNA TGTGCCAGCAGTGAAGCGCGGCCCCGCCAGCCCCAGCATTTT. It specifies CASSEARPRQPQHF. The rearrangement joins TRBV6-1 to TRBJ1-5; the D is unclear. V lost 0 bases, J lost 7 bases, and 10 bases lay in between. Germline CDR1 and CDR2: MNHNS and SASEGT. This CDR3 has 14 amino acids.